The present T cell receptor (beta chain) was sequenced within a study of cytomegalovirus exposure and HLA in healthy donors. Study context: Unique TCR beta sequences numbering over 100 million came from around 180 million T cells in an earlier analysis.

General study results and limits: Presence/absence comparisons presumed near-even sequencing depth among donors. Among TCR beta chains, those listed as cytomegalovirus-associated numbered more than 150. The study found most TCR sequences rare, yet found some public TCRs in many donors.

A note on this clone: Its antigen is currently unknown.

Use of 60 Vbeta and 13 Jbeta primers characterized the PCR. This table comes from immunoSEQ multiplex PCR, and its TCRdb copy is limited to in-frame clones, with some not included. The table lists 70,000 to 90,000 clones. The sample comprised PBMCs. This clonotype was obtained from a man in his late teens or twenties in good health and CMV-seropositive.

The CDR3 spells CASSQTGGNTGELFF. The CDR3 coding sequence is TGTGCCAGCAGCCAGACAGGGGGGAACACCGGGGAGCTGTTTTTT. The chain employs TRBV11-2 and TRBJ2-2, with TRBD1 matching over 9 bases. The germline V gene has CDR1 SGHAT and CDR2 FQNNGV. The V and J ends lost 5 bases and 1 base, in that order; junction bases with no gene match: 2. The CDR3 totals 15 residues.